The 29 T cell receptor beta chains below were found in one sample sequenced in a study of OX40 agonist ivuxolimab in advanced cancers. Libraries were prepared by immunoSEQ multiplex PCR; TCRdb keeps only in-frame clonotypes and omits some of them. The sample contains more than 85,000 clones, 89% of which appear only once. Sequencing was performed on CD4+ or CD8+ T cells sorted from blood, taken in a trial of the OX40 agonist ivuxolimab. The receptors were gathered from an adult with an advanced solid tumor such as melanoma, head and neck, liver or kidney cancer.

The V gene is TRBV4-2, the J gene TRBJ1-2, with a possible D match to TRBD1 (6 bases). CDR1 and CDR2 from the germline V gene are LGHNA and YNFKEQ. The CDR3 consists of 15 residues. V was trimmed by 0 bases and J by 6 bases, leaving 14 bases between them. For the CDR3, the DNA is TGTGCCAGCAGCCAAGAACGGGGGCAAGGGGATGGCTACACCTTC. Translating it yields CASSQERGQGDGYTF.

This chain's CDR3 is CSGANRGTGAANYGYTF. The CDR3 nucleotides read TGCAGCGGGGCAAATCGTGGGACAGGGGCAGCTAACTATGGCTACACCTTC. The J gene is TRBJ1-2, the V gene TRBV29-1, with 10 bases aligning to TRBD1. This CDR3 is 17 amino acids long. V gave up 7 bases and J gave up 0 bases; unmatched junction bases: 14. Looked up from germline, CDR1 is SQVTM and CDR2 is ANQGSEA.

The chain is built from TRBV14 and TRBJ1-2; D unclear. The CDR3 length is 13 residues. V lost 2 bases, J lost 4 bases, and 8 bases lay in between. Germline V gives CDR1 SGHDN, CDR2 FVKESK. The CDR3 nucleotides read TGTGCCAGCAGCCAAAGGCTTGTCTATGGCTACACCTTC. It encodes CASSQRLVYGYTF.

The rearrangement uses TRBV5-1 and TRBJ2-5; a possible D gene is TRBD1 (5 bases). This CDR3 has 14 amino acids. Trimming left V 4 bases short and J 5 bases short, with 15 bases between. Per the germline V gene, CDR1 is SGHRS and CDR2 is YFSETQ. CDR3 nucleotides: TGCGCCAGCAGCCCGGAAGGGGTGGGGGAGACCCAGTACTTC. Protein product: CASSPEGVGETQYF.

Points on this clone: A much larger clone lies one base from this, so it may be a read error. The identical CDR3 is also encoded by other nucleotide sequences in the sample. V gene TRBV11-1 combines with J gene TRBJ1-1, with D perhaps matching TRBD1 (5 bases). CDR1 and CDR2 from the germline V gene are SGHAT and FQDESV (reference sequence). The CDR3 spans 13 residues. V shed 5 bases and J shed 1 base, with 8 bases lying between them. In DNA form, the CDR3 reads TGTGCCAGCAGCCAGCAGGGGAACACTGAAGCTTTCTTT. Translating it yields CASSQQGNTEAFF.

This clone was counted a few times. CDR3 protein: CASSVDGQVSNQPQHF. CDR3 sequence (DNA): TGTGCCAGCAGTGTAGACGGACAGGTTAGCAATCAGCCCCAGCATTTT. The rearrangement uses TRBV2 and TRBJ1-5; 7 bases agree with TRBD1. CDR1 is SNHLY and CDR2 is FYNNEI in the germline V gene. The CDR3 covers 16 residues. The trim removed 4 bases at V and 0 bases at J, leaving 6 bases unmatched.

The CDR3 here is CASSLDLGAEAFF. CDR3 sequence (DNA): TGTGCCAGCAGCTTAGATCTGGGTGCTGAAGCTTTCTTT. The chain employs TRBV7-2 and TRBJ1-1, with unresolved D. The CDR3 loop spans 13 amino acids. With 1 base removed from V and 6 bases from J, the gap between germline ends came to 9 bases. Germline CDR1 SGHTA, CDR2 FQGNSA.

The rearrangement links TRBV29-1 to TRBJ2-1, with TRBD2 matching 15 bases. With V trimmed by 7 bases and J by 1 base, 8 bases remained unmatched. The CDR3 has 17 residues. CDR1 is SQVTM, CDR2 ANQGSEA, per germline. The CDR3 nucleotides are TGCAGCGGATCCGGGACTAGCGGGAGGAAATCCTACAATGAGCAGTTCTTC. Translating gives CSGSGTSGRKSYNEQFF.

The CDR3 DNA is TGTGCCAGCAGCCAACCTTCCACAGGGCGGGCCGGGGAGCTGTTTTTT. Translating it yields CASSQPSTGRAGELFF. The chain uses TRBV7-9 and TRBJ2-2, with a possible D match to TRBD1 (6 bases). The CDR3 extends over 16 amino acids. V dropped 5 bases and J dropped 6 bases, with 19 bases sitting between them. The germline gives CDR1 SEHNR, CDR2 FQNEAQ (reference sequence).

The chain links TRBV12-5 to TRBJ2-2; D unresolved. There are 13 residues in the CDR3. Germline CDR1 is LGHNT and CDR2 is FRNRAP. Trimming pared 1 base from V and 3 bases from J, leaving 3 bases between. CDR3 sequence reads: CASGLDYTGELFF. The CDR3 DNA is TGTGCTAGTGGTTTGGATTACACCGGGGAGCTGTTTTTT.

The V gene is TRBV28, the J gene TRBJ2-1; TRBD1 might be the D (6 bases). The ends were cut back, 6 bases at V and 6 bases at J, with 12 bases in the middle. The CDR3 runs to 13 residues. Germline CDR1 and CDR2: MDHEN and SYDVKM. The CDR3 region is CASSSLGANEQFF. CDR3 nucleotide sequence: TGTGCCAGCAGCAGTTTGGGGGCCAATGAGCAGTTCTTC. The full variable domain, in which reference TRBV28 and TRBJ2-1 provide the parts outside the CDR3, is DVKVTQSSRYLVKRTGEKVFLECVQDMDHENMFWYRQDPGLGLRLIYFSYDVKMKEKGDIPEGYSVSREKKERFSLILESASTNQTSMYLCASSSLGANEQFFGPGTRLTVL.

This clone was observed a single time. The V call is TRBV10-3, the J call TRBJ1-3; 7 bases match TRBD1. Germline assignment: CDR1 ENHRY and CDR2 SYGVKD. V lost 2 bases to trimming and J lost 2 bases; unmatched junction nucleotides: 3. There are 15 residues in the CDR3. Here the CDR3 DNA reads TGTGCCATCAGTGAGAGACAGGGCCCTGGAAACACCATATATTTT. This sequence encodes CAISERQGPGNTIYF.

V usage is TRBV6-1 and J usage is TRBJ2-1; D remains ambiguous. CDR1 and CDR2 from the germline V gene are MNHNS and SASEGT. This CDR3 spans 16 amino acids. Trimming removed 2 bases from V and 0 bases from J, with 11 bases in between. The CDR3 sequence is CASSESPGFSYNEQFF. The DNA of the CDR3 is TGTGCCAGCAGTGAATCCCCAGGATTCTCCTACAATGAGCAGTTCTTC.

J is TRBJ1-1 and V is TRBV5-1, with 7 bases identical to TRBD1. CDR1 is SGHRS and CDR2 is YFSETQ in the germline V gene. The CDR3 covers 16 residues. The V segment lost 3 bases and the J segment 1 base; nucleotides outside the gene matches: 9. Here the CDR3 reads CASSSRDRDRNTEAFF. The DNA for the CDR3 is TGCGCCAGCAGCTCCCGAGATCGGGACAGGAACACTGAAGCTTTCTTT.

This clone was detected a few times. V and J are TRBV23-1 and TRBJ1-6, with 8 bases fitting TRBD1. TRBV23-1 is designated an ORF whose function remains uncertain. V was clipped by 4 bases and J by 6 bases; unmatched bases: 23. This CDR3 comprises 21 residues. In nucleotides, the CDR3 is TGCGCCAGCAGTCTCAGAAGAGAACCAGGACAGGGCCCAATTTTTAATTCACCCCTCCACTTT. This gives the protein CASSLRREPGQGPIFNSPLHF.

This clone was detected once. The chain combines TRBV5-1 with TRBJ2-1; D might be TRBD1 or TRBD2, each matching 5 bases. The V gene lost 4 bases and the J gene lost 5 bases, with 16 bases spanning the gap. Germline lookup yields CDR1 SGHRS and CDR2 YFSETQ. The CDR3 runs to 15 residues. Written as DNA, the CDR3 is TGCGCCAGCAGCCCCGGGACCCGCGACAACAATGAGCAGTTCTTC. Its protein product is CASSPGTRDNNEQFF.

The rearrangement uses TRBV7-8 and TRBJ2-1, with D possibly matching TRBD1 (5 bases). The CDR3 sequence is 15 residues long. V dropped 4 bases and J dropped 2 bases, with 12 bases sitting between them. CDR1 and CDR2 (germline): SGHVS, FQNEAQ. This CDR3 reads CASSWLGRAYNEQFF. CDR3 DNA: TGTGCCAGCAGCTGGCTCGGCAGGGCCTACAATGAGCAGTTCTTC.

The chain carries TRBV4-2 and TRBJ1-1; TRBD1 is a possible D gene (5 bases). The CDR3 is made up of 15 amino acids. The ends were cut back, 3 bases at V and 9 bases at J, with 20 bases in the middle. In germline, CDR1 is LGHNA, CDR2 YNFKEQ. The DNA of the CDR3 is TGTGCCAGCAGCCATAGGGGTCTGGACACCAGGCAAGCTTTCTTT. As protein: CASSHRGLDTRQAFF.

The chain joins TRBV29-1 to TRBJ2-4; D may match TRBD1 or TRBD2 (5 bases each). V lost 4 bases and J lost 1, with 8 bases in between. Looked up from germline, CDR1 is SQVTM and CDR2 is ANQGSEA. The length of the CDR3 is 13 residues. CDR3 amino acids: CSVGEGAKNIQYF. CDR3 DNA: TGCAGCGTTGGAGAGGGGGCCAAAAACATTCAGTACTTC.

The chain links TRBV5-1 to TRBJ1-2, with D possibly being TRBD1 (6 bases). V lost 2 bases and J lost 6, with 14 bases in between. Germline CDR1 reads SGHRS; CDR2 reads YFSETQ. The CDR3 runs 14 residues. The CDR3, as DNA: TGCGCCAGCAGCTTCCCTACAGGGATCGATGGCTACACCTTC. It encodes CASSFPTGIDGYTF.

The rearrangement joins TRBV4-3 to TRBJ1-1; D perhaps matches TRBD1 (6 bases). Germline CDR1 and CDR2: LGHNA and YSLEER. The CDR3 consists of 18 residues. Trimming removed 0 bases at V and 4 bases at J, with 21 bases between. In DNA, the CDR3 is TGCGCCAGCAGCCAAGATTGGGGGCGCGGGGAAATCGTCACTGAAGCTTTCTTT. Protein: CASSQDWGRGEIVTEAFF.

J is TRBJ2-1 and V is TRBV30; D remains unclear. V was clipped by 0 bases and J by 9 bases, with 12 bases between them. Germline-derived CDR1 and CDR2 are GTSNPN and SVGIG (reference sequence). This CDR3 is 13 amino acids long. This CDR3 reads CAWSVKGWGEQFF. Written as DNA, the CDR3 is TGTGCCTGGAGTGTAAAGGGATGGGGTGAGCAGTTCTTC.

This chain links TRBV5-4 with TRBJ1-5; D uncertain. This CDR3 has 12 amino acids. Germline V gene lookup returns CDR1 SGHNT and CDR2 YYREEE (reference sequence). Trimming took 3 bases from V and 7 from J, leaving 8 bases between them. The CDR3: CASSSPDQPQHF. In DNA, the CDR3 is TGTGCCAGCAGCTCACCCGACCAGCCCCAGCATTTT.

V gene TRBV7-2 combines with J gene TRBJ1-2; possibly TRBD1 for D (5 bases). Germline CDR1 and CDR2: SGHTA and FQGNSA. The length of the CDR3 is 15 residues. The V and J ends lost 5 bases and 0 bases respectively, with 13 bases between them. The CDR3, as DNA: TGTGCCAGCAGCCCCGGGACGGAACCTAACTATGGCTACACCTTC. It yields the protein CASSPGTEPNYGYTF.

This clone has only one observation. The genes are TRBV5-3 and TRBJ2-7, with 8 positions matching TRBD2. TRBV5-3 is designated an ORF whose function remains uncertain. The trim removed 4 bases at V and 0 bases at J, leaving 9 bases unmatched. The CDR3 covers 16 residues. CDR3 protein: CARSPELAEVSYEQYF. CDR3 nucleotides: TGTGCCAGAAGCCCCGAACTAGCGGAGGTCTCCTACGAGCAGTACTTC.

This clone was recorded only once. The chain is built from TRBV13 and TRBJ2-1; D gene ambiguous. Germline-derived CDR1 and CDR2 are PRHDT and FYEKMQ (reference sequence). Trimming stripped 2 bases from V and 4 bases from J, with 9 bases between. The length of the CDR3 is 14 residues. The CDR3 protein is CASSLQLRYNEQFF. Here the CDR3 DNA reads TGTGCCAGCAGCTTACAACTGCGATACAATGAGCAGTTCTTC. The full variable domain, rest sourced from reference TRBV13 and TRBJ2-1, is AAGVIQSPRHLIKEKRETATLKCYPIPRHDTVYWYQQGPGQDPQFLISFYEKMQSDKGSIPDRFSAQQFSDYHSELNMSSLELGDSALYFCASSLQLRYNEQFFGPGTRLTVL.

The rearrangement links TRBV6-1 to TRBJ1-1; 8 bases map to TRBD1. V lost 10 bases, J lost 5 bases, and 12 bases stayed unmatched. The CDR3 is 14 residues long. CDR1 is MNHNS, CDR2 SASEGT, per germline. CDR3 amino acids: CATDPRQGKTEAFF. CDR3 nucleotides: TGTGCCACCGACCCCAGACAGGGGAAGACTGAAGCTTTCTTT.

This sequence joins TRBV19 and TRBJ2-1; 7 bases line up with TRBD2. In germline, CDR1 is LNHDA, CDR2 SQIVND (reference sequence). The CDR3 runs to 16 residues. V lost 0 bases and J lost 0; bases outside the gene matches: 2. This chain's CDR3 is CASSIDPGGSYNEQFF. CDR3 nucleotides: TGTGCCAGTAGTATAGACCCGGGAGGCTCCTACAATGAGCAGTTCTTC.

V gene TRBV7-9 combines with J gene TRBJ2-2; no clear D. V was trimmed by 4 bases and J by 5 bases, leaving 14 bases between them. The CDR3 is made up of 15 amino acids. Germline V CDR1 and CDR2: SEHNR, FQNEAQ (reference sequence). The CDR3 DNA follows: TGTGCCAGCAGCTCAATAGAAGAAGGGACCGGGGAGCTGTTTTTT. This encodes CASSSIEEGTGELFF.